This T cell receptor (beta chain) was observed in a study of shared clonotypes between healthy human individuals. Deep-level assay runs were performed. Clones were read by immunoSEQ multiplex PCR, and TCRdb kept only the in-frame ones, dropping some. The sample holds hundreds of thousands of clones, around 96% seen once. Naive CD8 populations comprised CD45RO-negative cells positively selected for CCR7, excluding terminally differentiated effector memory CD45RA+ cells. Donors were healthy HIV-negative adults without recent acute infections or vaccinations. CDR1 and CDR2 from the germline V gene are SGHAT and FQNNGV. The CDR3 runs 16 residues.

The clonotype comes from a woman in her thirties in good health. The chain employs TRBV11-2 and TRBJ2-5, with a tentative D call TRBD2 (6 bases). The DNA end favors TRBJ2-7, so the J call may be wrong. The sample was naive CD8+ T cells sorted from blood. The CDR3 nucleotides read TGTGCCAGCAGCCAAAATAGCGGAATACCCTCCTACGAGCAGTACTTC. It yields the protein CASSQNSGIPSYEQYF.